One and the same sample provided the 9 T cell receptor beta chains below, sequenced in a study of shared clonotypes between healthy human individuals. Assay: immunoSEQ multiplex PCR; the TCRdb copy retains only in-frame clones and omits some. The repertoire holds 450,000 to 650,000 clones, with 70% to 80% as singletons. Sample: PBMCs. The source of these receptors is a woman aged 40 to 49 in good health. Some clones in this sample may be carry-over from other donors' samples.

The rearrangement uses TRBV27 and TRBJ1-5, with a tentative D call TRBD1 (6 bases). V was clipped by 6 bases and J by 2 bases, with 11 bases between them. Germline V gene lookup returns CDR1 MNHEY and CDR2 SMNVEV (reference sequence). CDR3 length: 14 residues. The CDR3 DNA sequence: TGTGCCAGCAGCGGGGCAGGGGGCAATCAGCCCCAGCATTTT. Amino acid sequence: CASSGAGGNQPQHF.

The gene calls are TRBV5-1 and TRBJ2-3; D is tentatively TRBD1 or TRBD2 (6 bases each). V lost 3 bases and J lost 2, with 13 bases in between. The germline gives CDR1 SGHRS, CDR2 YFSETQ. There are 15 residues in the CDR3. The CDR3: CASSSGDIATDTQYF. For the CDR3, the DNA is TGCGCCAGCAGCTCGGGGGACATAGCCACAGATACGCAGTATTTT.

About this clone: A much larger clone lies one base from this, so it may be a read error. The conserved phenylalanine or tryptophan normally closing the CDR3 is absent here, so this likely arose from a read error. CDR3 protein: CASSRDRESEQYS. CDR3 DNA sequence: TGTGCCAGCTCACGGGACAGGGAAAGCGAGCAGTACTCC. This rearrangement joins TRBV18 to TRBJ2-7; 9 nucleotides match TRBD1. Germline V gives CDR1 KGHSH, CDR2 LQKENI. The CDR3 runs 13 residues. V lost 4 bases and J lost 6; bases outside the gene matches: 4.

The rearrangement joins TRBV28 to TRBJ1-5; D is unresolved. The CDR3 extends over 14 amino acids. Trimming took off 2 bases at V and 4 bases at J, with 9 bases between the two ends. The V gene's germline CDR1 is MDHEN and CDR2 SYDVKM. The CDR3 loop reads CASSLVRGNQPQHF. The CDR3 DNA reads TGTGCCAGCAGTTTAGTTAGAGGTAATCAGCCCCAGCATTTT.

The gene calls are TRBV28 and TRBJ2-7, with 9 bases aligning to TRBD1. The CDR3 contains 16 residues. V was clipped by 3 bases and J by 4 bases; unmatched bases: 10. From germline, CDR1 is MDHEN and CDR2 SYDVKM. The DNA for the CDR3 is TGTGCCAGCAGTTTTATCCACCGGGACAGGGAGTACGAGCAGTACTTC. Its translation: CASSFIHRDREYEQYF.

Notes on this clone: Germline and junction disagree at one end, which may indicate a read error. Other DNA sequences in this sample translate to the same CDR3. The gene calls are TRBV20-1 and TRBJ2-1, with D unclear. This CDR3 has 11 residues. Germline values: CDR1 DFQATT, CDR2 SNEGSKA (reference sequence). The CDR3 coding sequence is TGCAGTGCCAGAGGCAACAATGAGCAGTTCTTC. Its translation is CSARGNNEQFF.

This rearrangement joins TRBV2 to TRBJ1-2, with D perhaps matching TRBD1 (6 bases). CDR3 length: 14 amino acids. V was clipped by 2 bases and J by 5 bases, with 12 bases between them. CDR1 SNHLY and CDR2 FYNNEI come from the germline V gene. In DNA form, the CDR3 reads TGTGCCAGCAGTGAAACCGGGGGCGGTTATGGCTACACCTTC. This sequence encodes CASSETGGGYGYTF.

This clone was recorded once. The J gene is TRBJ2-7, the V gene TRBV30; TRBD1 aligns across 10 bases. Germline trimming cut 5 bases from V and 3 bases from J; bases unmatched to any gene: 4. Germline V CDR1 and CDR2: GTSNPN, SVGIG (reference sequence). CDR3 length: 13 amino acids. CDR3 bases: TGTGCCTGGGGGGGACAGGGGAGCTACGAGCAGTACTTC. Translation gives CAWGGQGSYEQYF. Full variable domain (outside the CDR3, taken from reference TRBV30 and TRBJ2-7): SQTIHQWPATLVQPVGSPLSLECTVEGTSNPNLYWYRQAAGRGLQLLFYSVGIGQISSEVPQNLSASRPQDRQFILSSKKLLLSDSGFYLCAWGGQGSYEQYFGPGTRLTVT.

This sequence joins TRBV13 and TRBJ2-1; D is uncertain. CDR3 size: 15 residues. V was pared by 5 bases and J by 6 bases, with 17 bases between. From germline, CDR1 is PRHDT and CDR2 FYEKMQ (reference sequence). CDR3 amino acids: CASSPAVGIPNEQFF. In DNA form, the CDR3 reads TGTGCCAGCAGCCCCGCGGTCGGCATCCCCAATGAGCAGTTCTTC.